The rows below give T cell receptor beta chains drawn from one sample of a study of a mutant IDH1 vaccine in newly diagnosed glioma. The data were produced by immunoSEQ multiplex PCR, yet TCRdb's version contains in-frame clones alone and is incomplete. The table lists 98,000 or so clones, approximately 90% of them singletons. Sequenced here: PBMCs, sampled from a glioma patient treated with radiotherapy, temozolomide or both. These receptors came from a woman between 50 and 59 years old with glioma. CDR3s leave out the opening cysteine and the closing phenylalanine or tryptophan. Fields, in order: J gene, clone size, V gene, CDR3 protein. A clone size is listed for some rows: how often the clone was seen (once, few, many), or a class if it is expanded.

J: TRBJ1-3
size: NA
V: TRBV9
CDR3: ASSDRHSGNTIY

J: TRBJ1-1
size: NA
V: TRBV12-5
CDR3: ASGFMDRASNTEAF

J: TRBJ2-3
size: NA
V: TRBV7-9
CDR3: ASSRRGALQY

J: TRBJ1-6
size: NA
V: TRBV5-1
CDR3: ASSPTTGNNSPLH

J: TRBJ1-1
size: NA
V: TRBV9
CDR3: ASSVHPDGNTEAF

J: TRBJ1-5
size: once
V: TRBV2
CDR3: ASCPQGFPSNQPQH

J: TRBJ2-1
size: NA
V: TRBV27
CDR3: ASSFPGGTNEQF

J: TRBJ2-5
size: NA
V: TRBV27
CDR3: ASTKQGQGGETQY

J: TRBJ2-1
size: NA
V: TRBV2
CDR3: ASRRASGREYEQF

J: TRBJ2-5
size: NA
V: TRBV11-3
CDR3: ASSSGETQY

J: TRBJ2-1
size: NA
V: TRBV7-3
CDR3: ASSPSGGGGNEQF

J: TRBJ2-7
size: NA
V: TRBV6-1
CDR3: ASSEGTLSEQY

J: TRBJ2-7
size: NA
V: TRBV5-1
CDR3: ASSLWRASFYEQY

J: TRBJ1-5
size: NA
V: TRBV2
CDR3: ASRETGTSHSNQPQH

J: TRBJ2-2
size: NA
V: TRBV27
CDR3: ASSLFWTILNTGELF

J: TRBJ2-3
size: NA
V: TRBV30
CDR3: AWSPGLADSTDTQY

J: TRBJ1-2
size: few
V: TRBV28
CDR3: ASSLGQFYGYT

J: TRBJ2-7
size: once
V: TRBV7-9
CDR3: ASSPHRLGQGASEQY

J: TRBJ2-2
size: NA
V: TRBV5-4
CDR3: ASSFSQKNTGELF

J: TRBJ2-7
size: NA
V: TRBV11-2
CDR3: ASQLTGTYEQY

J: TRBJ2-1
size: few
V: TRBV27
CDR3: ASSLSDSSYNEQF

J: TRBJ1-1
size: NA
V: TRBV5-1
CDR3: ASSATGVTEAF

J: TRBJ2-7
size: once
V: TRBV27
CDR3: ASSFGTSFYEQY

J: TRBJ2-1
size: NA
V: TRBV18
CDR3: ASSRQGTSGIGSYNEQF

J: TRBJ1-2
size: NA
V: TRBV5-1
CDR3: ASSAFTLRGDNGYT

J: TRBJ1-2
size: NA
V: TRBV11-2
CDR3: ASSRTGVYGYT

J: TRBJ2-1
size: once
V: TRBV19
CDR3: ASRGQGSNEQF

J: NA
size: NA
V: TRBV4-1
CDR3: ASSLGQGGTSGRFNEQY

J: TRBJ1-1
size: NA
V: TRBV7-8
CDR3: ASSSSRQGHTEAF

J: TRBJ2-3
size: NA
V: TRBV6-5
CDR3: ASSYSIRATDTQY

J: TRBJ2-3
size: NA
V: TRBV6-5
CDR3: ASTPQGIDTQY

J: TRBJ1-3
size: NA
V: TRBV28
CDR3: ASSLDAPGNTIY

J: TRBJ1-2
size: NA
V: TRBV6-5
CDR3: ASSYSVLGQRYGYT

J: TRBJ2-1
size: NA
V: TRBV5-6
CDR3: ASSFSGYRYNEQF

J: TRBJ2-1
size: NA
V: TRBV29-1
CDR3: SVQSSGGRATGNEQF

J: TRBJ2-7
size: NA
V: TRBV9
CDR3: ASSATGGRLREQY

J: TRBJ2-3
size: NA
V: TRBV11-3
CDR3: ASSLGDTQY

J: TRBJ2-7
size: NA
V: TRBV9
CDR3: ASSVREGLYEQY

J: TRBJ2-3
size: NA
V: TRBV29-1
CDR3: SVERASHTDTQY

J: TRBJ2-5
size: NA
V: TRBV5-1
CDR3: ASSLVGTGGEETQY

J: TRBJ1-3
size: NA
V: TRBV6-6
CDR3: ASSYRTLGNTIY

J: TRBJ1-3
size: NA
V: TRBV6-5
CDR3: ASRGGAAGNTIY

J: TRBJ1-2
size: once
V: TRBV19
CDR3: ASSMNGRGYGYT